The 22 T cell receptor beta chains given below trace back to one sample, sequenced in a study of cytomegalovirus exposure and HLA in healthy donors. Primers for the PCR totalled 60 Vbeta and 13 Jbeta. Assay: immunoSEQ multiplex PCR; the TCRdb copy retains only in-frame clones and omits some. Of some 270,000 clones in the sample, about 90% were seen once. The sample comprised PBMCs. These receptors came from a girl aged 2 to 9 in good health and CMV-seronegative.

This chain links TRBV30 with TRBJ2-1; TRBD2 is a possible D gene (6 bases). V was clipped by 4 bases and J by 0 bases, with 13 bases between them. Per germline, CDR1 GTSNPN and CDR2 SVGIG (reference sequence). The CDR3 is 15 amino acids. The CDR3 protein is CAWKASDRSYNEQFF. The DNA for the CDR3 is TGTGCCTGGAAGGCTAGCGACCGCTCCTACAATGAGCAGTTCTTC.

This clone was counted once. This sequence joins TRBV11-2 and TRBJ1-4; TRBD1 agrees at 7 bases. In germline, CDR1 is SGHAT, CDR2 FQNNGV. Unmatched junction bases numbered 7, after V lost 3 bases and J lost 3 bases. This CDR3 is 16 amino acids long. CDR3 in amino acids: CASSFYRQGPNEKLFF. For the CDR3, the DNA is TGTGCCAGCAGCTTTTATAGACAGGGCCCTAATGAAAAACTGTTTTTT.

The chain couples TRBV4-1 to TRBJ2-7, with D possibly being TRBD1 (5 bases). Germline-derived CDR1 and CDR2 are MGHRA and YSYEKL. The CDR3 loop spans 16 amino acids. With 1 base removed from V and 0 bases from J, the gap between germline ends came to 13 bases. CDR3 amino acids: CASSQGGQGFSYEQYF. DNA for the CDR3: TGCGCCAGCAGCCAAGGAGGTCAGGGATTCTCCTACGAGCAGTACTTC.

The V call is TRBV11-2, the J call TRBJ2-7; TRBD2 agrees at 10 bases. Germline V CDR1 and CDR2: SGHAT, FQNNGV. There are 17 residues in the CDR3. V lost 7 bases to trimming and J lost 3 bases; unmatched junction nucleotides: 15. This chain's CDR3 is CASTDTLLAGEVYEQYF. CDR3 sequence (DNA): TGTGCCAGCACCGATACCTTGCTAGCGGGAGAGGTCTACGAGCAGTACTTC.

The chain has TRBV2 and TRBJ2-5, with a possible D match to TRBD2 (5 bases). The CDR3 runs 13 residues. Germline CDR1 is SNHLY and CDR2 is FYNNEI. V was shortened by 10 bases and J by 4 bases, with 16 bases between the two germline ends. The CDR3 nucleotides read TGTGCCACCCAACTGGACTTAGCAGAGACCCAGTACTTC. Translating gives CATQLDLAETQYF.

The chain joins TRBV11-2 to TRBJ2-7; the match to TRBD1 covers 7 bases. The CDR3 totals 14 residues. Germline V CDR1 and CDR2: SGHAT, FQNNGV. Unmatched junction bases numbered 4, after V lost 2 bases and J lost 3 bases. The CDR3 region is CASSLSQGSYEQYF. The CDR3 DNA is TGTGCCAGCAGCTTATCACAGGGGAGCTACGAGCAGTACTTC. Complete variable domain (other parts from reference TRBV11-2 and TRBJ2-7): EAGVAQSPRYKIIEKRQSVAFWCNPISGHATLYWYQQILGQGPKLLIQFQNNGVVDDSQLPKDRFSAERLKGVDSTLKIQPAKLEDSAVYLCASSLSQGSYEQYFGPGTRLTVT.

This chain joins TRBV27 and TRBJ2-2; maybe TRBD2 (5 bases). Germline V CDR1 and CDR2: MNHEY, SMNVEV (reference sequence). The CDR3 runs 14 residues. Trimming cost V 6 bases and J 3 bases, with 11 bases left between them. The CDR3 DNA reads as TGTGCCAGCAGCTCCAGAGGGTACACCGGGGAGCTGTTTTTT. Translated: CASSSRGYTGELFF.

The chain links TRBV7-9 to TRBJ1-4; D call uncertain. Trimming took 1 base from V and 4 from J, leaving 7 bases between them. Germline values: CDR1 SEHNR, CDR2 FQNEAQ (reference sequence). The CDR3 totals 14 residues. The chain's CDR3 is CASSLVAINEKLFF. The CDR3 DNA follows: TGTGCCAGCAGCTTAGTGGCCATTAATGAAAAACTGTTTTTT.

As DNA, the CDR3 is TGCGCCGGGGGAGGGGTCCTGACGAACACCGGGGAGCTGTTTTTT. This translates into CAGGGVLTNTGELFF. V gene TRBV23-1 combines with J gene TRBJ2-2, with 7 nucleotides matching TRBD2. TRBV23-1 is annotated as an ORF whose role is uncertain. The CDR3 loop spans 15 amino acids. J was trimmed by 0 bases and V by 11 bases; bases with no gene match: 9.

V usage is TRBV5-4 and J usage is TRBJ2-3, with TRBD1 matching over 11 bases. The CDR3 length is 16 residues. The ends lost 5 bases at V and 0 bases at J; junction bases unmatched: 5. From germline, CDR1 is SGHNT and CDR2 YYREEE (reference sequence). The CDR3 sequence is CASSPGQGASTDTQYF. The CDR3 DNA follows: TGTGCCAGCAGTCCTGGACAGGGGGCGAGCACAGATACGCAGTATTTT.

The DNA for the CDR3 is TGTGCCTGGAGTGTCGTGACAGACAATGAAAAACTGTTTTTT. Amino acid sequence: CAWSVVTDNEKLFF. The chain recombines TRBV30 with TRBJ1-4; possible D gene TRBD1, 5 bases. Germline CDR1 and CDR2: GTSNPN and SVGIG (reference sequence). With 0 bases removed from V and 5 bases from J, the gap between germline ends came to 10 bases. The CDR3 loop spans 14 amino acids.

The chain links TRBV7-9 to TRBJ1-5; tentatively, D is TRBD1 (5 bases). The V and J ends lost 4 bases and 0 bases respectively, with 7 bases between them. Per germline, CDR1 SEHNR and CDR2 FQNEAQ (reference sequence). This CDR3 contains 14 residues. CDR3 loop: CASSWGGSNQPQHF. Written as DNA, the CDR3 is TGTGCCAGCAGCTGGGGGGGTAGCAATCAGCCCCAGCATTTT.

The V gene is TRBV5-3, the J gene TRBJ2-5, with D perhaps TRBD1 (5 bases). TRBV5-3 is labeled an ORF, and its function is uncertain. This CDR3 is 13 amino acids long. V shed 4 bases and J shed 3 bases, with 10 bases lying between them. The chain's CDR3 is CARSATAEETQYF. The CDR3 DNA sequence: TGTGCCAGAAGCGCGACAGCAGAAGAGACCCAGTACTTC.

This clone was counted once. The V call is TRBV27, the J call TRBJ2-1; TRBD2 aligns across 8 bases. V was pared by 4 bases and J by 3 bases, with 11 bases of the junction left unmatched. CDR1 is MNHEY, CDR2 SMNVEV, per germline (reference sequence). This CDR3 is built from 17 residues. This chain's CDR3 is CASSSPGLARVYNEQFF. The DNA for the CDR3 is TGTGCCAGCAGTTCACCCGGACTAGCTAGGGTCTACAATGAGCAGTTCTTC.

The chain has TRBV9 and TRBJ1-5; TRBD1 matches at 9 bases. The germline CDR1 and CDR2 sequences are SGDLS and YYNGEE. The CDR3 is 15 residues long. With 4 bases clipped from V and 3 bases from J, the junction kept 5 bases outside the gene matches. CDR3 in DNA: TGTGCCAGCAGCCCCGGGACAGGGAACAATCAGCCCCAGCATTTT. It encodes CASSPGTGNNQPQHF. The whole variable domain, remainder taken from reference TRBV9 and TRBJ1-5, is DSGVTQTPKHLITATGQRVTLRCSPRSGDLSVYWYQQSLDQGLQFLIQYYNGEERAKGNILERFSAQQFPDLHSELNLSSLELGDSALYFCASSPGTGNNQPQHFGDGTRLSIL.

This rearrangement joins TRBV10-3 to TRBJ2-1; TRBD2 aligns across 9 bases. This CDR3 region has 16 residues. Germline V lookup: CDR1 ENHRY, CDR2 SYGVKD. Unmatched junction bases numbered 7, after V lost 4 bases and J lost 3 bases. As DNA, the CDR3 is TGTGCCATCAGTGTGGCTAGCGGGACAATCTACAATGAGCAGTTCTTC. It translates to CAISVASGTIYNEQFF.

This clone appeared a few times. This chain uses TRBV7-2 with TRBJ1-3; D not certain. This CDR3 is 14 amino acids long. Germline values: CDR1 SGHTA, CDR2 FQGNSA. V lost 5 bases to trimming and J lost 0 bases, with 8 bases between them. The CDR3 region is CASSPVLSGNTIYF. As DNA, the CDR3 is TGTGCCAGCAGCCCCGTACTCTCTGGAAACACCATATATTTT.

This sequence joins TRBV18 and TRBJ2-7; tentative D call: TRBD2 (6 bases). Trimming shortened V by 6 bases and J by 3 bases, and 24 bases separated the two germline ends. The germline gives CDR1 KGHSH, CDR2 LQKENI. There are 17 residues in the CDR3. CDR3 bases: TGTGCCAGCTCTCACCGTCCCAGACTAGGAGGGAACTACGAGCAGTACTTC. It yields the protein CASSHRPRLGGNYEQYF.

This chain uses TRBV7-9 with TRBJ2-1, with 8 nucleotides matching TRBD2. V dropped 7 bases and J dropped 6; count of bases not matched to a gene: 11. This CDR3 region has 15 residues. Germline V gene data show CDR1 as SEHNR and CDR2 as FQNEAQ (reference sequence). The CDR3 spells CASTPSGSFPNEQFF. The CDR3 DNA follows: TGTGCCAGCACCCCGAGCGGGAGTTTTCCCAATGAGCAGTTCTTC.

The rearrangement joins TRBV11-3 to TRBJ1-2; tentative D call: TRBD1 (5 bases). The length of the CDR3 is 13 residues. The V gene lost 4 bases and the J gene lost 7 bases, with 13 bases spanning the gap. From germline, CDR1 is SGHNT and CDR2 YENEEA. The CDR3 sequence is CASSYAGAAGYTF. The CDR3 DNA reads TGTGCCAGCAGCTACGCTGGGGCGGCTGGCTACACCTTC. The whole variable domain, remainder taken from reference TRBV11-3 and TRBJ1-2, is EAGVVQSPRYKIIEKKQPVAFWCNPISGHNTLYWYLQNLGQGPELLIRYENEEAVDDSQLPKDRFSAERLKGVDSTLKIQPAELGDSAVYLCASSYAGAAGYTFGSGTRLTVV.

V usage is TRBV6-5 and J usage is TRBJ2-7; TRBD1 might be the D (7 bases). Between the trimmed V and J ends, which lost 2 bases and 4 bases, there was a span of 15 bases. The germline gives CDR1 MNHEY, CDR2 SVGAGI. The length of the CDR3 is 15 residues. This CDR3 is CASSYGGTAGYEQYF. CDR3 nucleotide sequence: TGTGCCAGCAGTTACGGCGGGACAGCAGGATACGAGCAGTACTTC.

The CDR3 loop is CASSWGLDTIYF. Written as DNA, the CDR3 is TGTGCCTCGTCCTGGGGGCTAGACACCATATATTTT. V is TRBV30 and J is TRBJ1-3; tentative D call: TRBD1 (6 bases). CDR3 length: 12 residues. From germline, CDR1 is GTSNPN and CDR2 SVGIG (reference sequence). Trimming took off 7 bases at V and 8 bases at J, with 15 bases between the two ends.